One and the same sample provided the 20 T cell receptor beta chains below, sequenced in a study of blood T cell repertoires in COVID-19 (dated by TCRdb to 2018 to 2020). The method was the immunoSEQ multiplex PCR assay. TCRdb took this table from immuneACCESS and kept in-frame rearrangements with V and J called. Such tables lack part of the clones; where checked against another copy, unresolved V genes explain under half of the gap, and the rest is unexplained. The sample profile shows 70,000 to 80,000 clones; around 79% of them were found once. Approximately 12% of the sample comes from the top ten. Material: peripheral blood. The source of these receptors is a man aged 50 or older with acute or convalescent COVID-19.

This clone was counted only a few times. The genes are TRBV3-1 (or the pseudogene TRBV3-2) and TRBJ2-7; a possible D gene is TRBD1 (6 bases). Germline loops: CDR1 LGHDT, CDR2 YNNKEL (reference sequence). This CDR3 spans 15 amino acids. V was shortened by 3 bases and J by 3 bases, with 15 bases between the two germline ends. For the CDR3, the DNA is TGTGCCAGCAGCCAGCCCTCGGGACAAGGCTACGAGCAGTACTTC. It yields the protein CASSQPSGQGYEQYF.

This chain links TRBV10-2 with TRBJ2-5, with 10 bases identical to TRBD2. Germline CDR1 is WSHSY and CDR2 is SAAADI. Germline trimming cut 8 bases from V and 2 bases from J; bases unmatched to any gene: 5. The CDR3 sequence is 14 residues long. In DNA form, the CDR3 reads TGCGCCAGCGGAGCAGCGGGGGGGCAAGAGACCCAGTACTTC. Protein sequence: CASGAAGGQETQYF.

The rearrangement uses TRBV21-1 and TRBJ1-2; the table names TRBD1, a call not compared with the DNA. TRBV21-1 is marked as a pseudogene. CDR3 length equals 14 residues. The CDR3 reads CASSKGGDNYGYTF. The CDR3 DNA reads TGTGCCAGCAGCAAAGGGGGCGACAACTATGGCTACACCTTC.

The rearrangement links TRBV4-3 to TRBJ1-5, with a weak D call TRBD1 (5 bases). V was cut by 0 bases and J by 7 bases, with 16 bases left in between. In germline, CDR1 is LGHNA, CDR2 YSLEER. The CDR3 length is 16 residues. CDR3: CASSQDVGRARQPQHF. DNA of the CDR3: TGCGCCAGCAGCCAAGACGTGGGCAGGGCTCGGCAGCCCCAGCATTTT.

The chain links TRBV9 to TRBJ2-1; D possibly corresponds to TRBD2 (7 bases). CDR3 length: 17 residues. Germline values: CDR1 SGDLS, CDR2 YYNGEE. V lost 1 base and J 8 bases, leaving 22 bases between the germline ends. CDR3 coding DNA: TGTGCCAGCAGCGTAAGGGGGGGGGCCCCCTTCGCCCATGAGCAGTTCTTC. It specifies CASSVRGGAPFAHEQFF.

This clone was detected a few times. The gene calls are TRBV2 and TRBJ1-2, with 10 bases matching TRBD1. Germline V CDR1 and CDR2: SNHLY, FYNNEI. Unmatched junction bases numbered 10, after V lost 6 bases and J lost 6 bases. The CDR3 loop spans 15 amino acids. The CDR3 spells CASSRSGTGANGYTF. CDR3 DNA sequence: TGTGCCAGCAGCCGCAGCGGGACAGGGGCCAATGGCTACACCTTC.

This clone appeared a single time. The chain joins TRBV12-3 or TRBV12-4 to TRBJ2-7, with TRBD1 as a possible D gene (6 bases). The CDR3 has 13 residues. V gave up 4 bases and J gave up 6 bases, with 13 bases separating them. The CDR3 region is CASSSTQGPEQYF. Here the CDR3 DNA reads TGTGCCAGCAGTTCTACACAGGGCCCCGAGCAGTACTTC.

The chain couples TRBV5-1 to TRBJ2-7, with a weak D call TRBD1 (5 bases). The CDR3 is 14 amino acids. Trimming took 4 bases from V and 2 from J, leaving 13 bases between them. Per germline, CDR1 SGHRS and CDR2 YFSETQ. The CDR3 DNA reads TGCGCCAGCAGCACCGACAGTTTTACCTACGAGCAGTACTTC. This translates into CASSTDSFTYEQYF.

The CDR3 nucleotides read TGTGCCAGCAGTTTTATGTATTCGGGAAGGGGACAGTCACAGTCCTACGAGCAGTACTTC. It codes for CASSFMYSGRGQSQSYEQYF. J is TRBJ2-7 and V is TRBV27, with TRBD1 identical over 7 bases. J gave up 1 base and V 3 bases, and 21 bases lay outside the gene matches. This CDR3 has 20 amino acids. Germline assignment: CDR1 MNHEY and CDR2 SMNVEV (reference sequence).

V usage is TRBV6-2 or TRBV6-3 and J usage is TRBJ1-2; D may be TRBD1 (6 bases). This CDR3 spans 12 amino acids. Trimming pared 4 bases from V and 6 bases from J, leaving 9 bases between. Germline V lookup: CDR1 MNHEY, CDR2 SVGEGT. The CDR3: CASSLQGDGYTF. The CDR3 nucleotides are TGTGCCAGCAGTTTACAGGGTGATGGCTACACCTTC.

J is TRBJ2-3 and V is TRBV5-1, with 10 bases matching TRBD1. CDR1 is SGHRS, CDR2 YFSETQ, per germline. V trimming: 4 bases; J trimming: 0 bases; junction bases outside the gene matches: 2. The CDR3 loop spans 15 amino acids. The chain's CDR3 is CASSMGQGSTDTQYF. For the CDR3, the DNA is TGCGCCAGCAGCATGGGACAGGGGAGCACAGATACGCAGTATTTT. The whole variable domain, filled in from reference TRBV5-1 and TRBJ2-3, reads KAGVTQTPRYLIKTRGQQVTLSCSPISGHRSVSWYQQTPGQGLQFLFEYFSETQRNKGNFPGRFSGRQFSNSRSEMNVSTLELGDSALYLCASSMGQGSTDTQYFGPGTRLTVL.

This chain links TRBV2 with TRBJ1-2, with a possible D match to TRBD1 (6 bases). Germline V lookup: CDR1 SNHLY, CDR2 FYNNEI. CDR3 length: 13 amino acids. V was shortened by 6 bases and J by 2 bases, with 10 bases between the two germline ends. CDR3 DNA sequence: TGTGCCAGCAGCGACCAGGGGAACTATGGCTACACCTTC. This gives the protein CASSDQGNYGYTF.

The gene calls are TRBV4-2 and TRBJ2-7, with a possible D match to TRBD1 (7 bases). V lost 1 base to trimming and J lost 1 base, with 11 bases between them. The CDR3 consists of 15 residues. Germline assignment: CDR1 LGHNA and CDR2 YNFKEQ. The CDR3 DNA follows: TGTGCCAGCAGCCAAGCACAGGGGAGGTCCTACGAGCAGTACTTC. It specifies CASSQAQGRSYEQYF.

In this sample, this clone turned up once. This rearrangement joins TRBV11-1 to TRBJ1-6; D uncertain. Per germline, CDR1 SGHAT and CDR2 FQDESV (reference sequence). Trimming stripped 6 bases from V and 3 bases from J, with 15 bases between. This CDR3 spans 16 amino acids. The CDR3 reads CASRRIETNYNSPLHF. The CDR3 region has the DNA TGTGCCAGCAGACGAATAGAGACAAACTATAATTCACCCCTCCACTTT.

V is TRBV5-6 and J is TRBJ1-6; D gene uncertain. V was clipped by 1 base and J by 4 bases, with 9 bases between them. CDR3 length: 15 residues. Germline lookup yields CDR1 SGHDT and CDR2 YYEEEE. CDR3 bases: TGTGCCAGCAGCTTGAGAGCCGCTTATAATTCACCCCTCCACTTT. It codes for CASSLRAAYNSPLHF.

The chain carries TRBV6-2 or TRBV6-3 and TRBJ1-1; D remains ambiguous. V was shortened by 2 bases and J by 0 bases, with 13 bases between the two germline ends. The CDR3 has 16 residues. Germline-derived CDR1 and CDR2 are MNHEY and SVGEGT. In DNA, the CDR3 is TGTGCCAGCAGTTACCCCACAGCCCAAATGAACACTGAAGCTTTCTTT. It specifies CASSYPTAQMNTEAFF.

The CDR3 coding sequence is TGCGCCAGCAGCTTGGAAGCGGGACAGGGGTTTGAGCAGTTCTTC. Its translation is CASSLEAGQGFEQFF. This chain connects TRBV5-1 to TRBJ2-1, with 10 bases identical to TRBD1. The V segment lost 0 bases and the J segment 9 bases; nucleotides outside the gene matches: 6. The CDR3 runs to 15 residues. CDR1 and CDR2 (germline): SGHRS, YFSETQ.

In nucleotides, the CDR3 is TGTGCCAGCAGCCCGTGGACAGCCCAAGAGACCCAGTACTTC. This translates into CASSPWTAQETQYF. This rearrangement joins TRBV5-4 to TRBJ2-5; tentative D call: TRBD1 (6 bases). The CDR3 covers 14 residues. CDR1 SGHNT and CDR2 YYREEE come from the germline V gene (reference sequence). Trimming cost V 4 bases and J 1 base, with 11 bases left between them.

The chain couples TRBV5-1 to TRBJ2-7; 13 bases agree with TRBD2. The CDR3 is 15 amino acids. V gave up 4 bases and J gave up 2 bases; unmatched junction bases: 3. Germline V gives CDR1 SGHRS, CDR2 YFSETQ. This CDR3 is CASSHGTSGTYEQYF. The CDR3 DNA reads as TGCGCCAGCAGCCACGGGACTAGCGGGACCTACGAGCAGTACTTC.

The chain recombines TRBV6-5 with TRBJ1-3, with 9 bases fitting TRBD1. CDR1 and CDR2 (germline): MNHEY, SVGAGI. The CDR3 sequence is 12 residues long. V trimming: 10 bases; J trimming: 4 bases; junction bases outside the gene matches: 2. The CDR3 nucleotides read TGTGCCACGGGACAGGGAGGAAACACCATATATTTT. This sequence encodes CATGQGGNTIYF.